This TCR beta chain was recorded in a study of cytomegalovirus exposure and HLA in healthy donors. As to this clone: What it recognizes is unknown.

Use of 60 Vbeta and 13 Jbeta primers characterized the PCR. Sequencing used immunoSEQ multiplex PCR; TCRdb keeps in-frame clones, though not all of them. The data contain 150,000 to 200,000 clones, about 78% of them singletons. Trimming took off 2 bases at V and 1 base at J, with 9 bases between the two ends. Germline V gene sequence: CDR1 MDHEN, CDR2 SYDVKM. The CDR3 has 15 amino acids. Study observations and caveats: In a later analysis, at a false discovery rate of 0.05, 15,000 to 20,000 TCR beta sequences matched HLA alleles. In presence/absence analyses, roughly uniform sequencing depth across donors was assumed. In a later analysis, several top co-occurrence clusters appeared linked to parvovirus B19, influenza, CMV and Epstein-Barr virus.

Healthy donors of bone marrow made up the group. The chain links TRBV28 to TRBJ1-5; D is ambiguous. The receptor's source is a man between 40 and 49 years old in good health and CMV-seronegative. Input material: PBMCs. As DNA, the CDR3 is TGTGCCAGCAGTTTACCTATATGGAGCAATCAGCCCCAGCATTTT. It specifies CASSLPIWSNQPQHF.